This T cell receptor (beta chain) comes out of a study of cytomegalovirus exposure and HLA in healthy donors. General study results and limits: Later genetic work tied a missense DCLRE1C variant to beta-chain V and J trimming. Compared with the approximately 670-donor mean, an Asian-associated ancestry cluster reportedly had fewer N-insertions, according to a later analysis.

The CDR3 length is 16 residues. The germline V gene has CDR1 MNHEY and CDR2 SMNVEV (reference sequence). V was pared by 3 bases and J by 3 bases, with 6 bases of the junction left unmatched. A remark on this clone: Its antigen is not known.

PCR involved 60 Vbeta and 13 Jbeta primers. TCRdb keeps only in-frame clones here, not all; method: immunoSEQ multiplex PCR. The table has roughly 110,000 clones, over 70% seen once. V and J are TRBV27 and TRBJ2-7; 12 bases agree with TRBD2. The sample taken for sequencing was PBMCs. The clonotype was recovered from a female donor in good health and CMV-seronegative. The CDR3 is CASSLRLAGAGYEQYF. In DNA form, the CDR3 reads TGTGCCAGCAGTTTGCGACTAGCGGGAGCGGGCTACGAGCAGTACTTC.